A selection of T cell receptor beta chains follows, all from one sample in a study of T-cell reconstitution after alpha-beta-depleted transplantation in children. TCRdb re-called the PCR reads through MiXCR, storing one row per CDR3 protein. This sample has 540,000 or so distinct CDR3 sequences, with about 23% found just once. Sample: PBMCs, mostly from graft donor cells, taken 360 days after TCRalphabeta/CD19-depleted stem cell transplant. These receptors were obtained from a boy less than two years old who had a stem cell transplant for acute myeloid leukemia, so the T cells may come from the graft donor. CDR3s include the opening cysteine and the closing phenylalanine or tryptophan. D genes are given only for firm matches. Size is omitted from some rows. Given values are once, few, many or a class for expanded clones.

cdr3_length: 15
d_call: -
clone_size: few
j_call: TRBJ1-1
v_call: TRBV28
cdr3_nt: TGTGCCAGCAGTTTATTCGGAAATATGAACACTGAAGCTTTCTTT
cdr3_aa: CASSLFGNMNTEAFF

cdr3_length: 17
d_call: -
clone_size: many
j_call: TRBJ2-3
v_call: TRBV6-2/TRBV6-3
cdr3_nt: TGTGCCAGCACCTGGGGCAGGGGACCACGAACGGCAGATACGCAGTATTTT
cdr3_aa: CASTWGRGPRTADTQYF

cdr3_length: 15
d_call: -
clone_size: -
j_call: TRBJ2-7
v_call: TRBV9
cdr3_nt: TGTGCCAGCAGCGTAGGGCCGGACAGAAACTACGAGCAGTACTTC
cdr3_aa: CASSVGPDRNYEQYF

cdr3_length: 15
d_call: TRBD1
clone_size: few
j_call: TRBJ2-7
v_call: TRBV6-2/TRBV6-3
cdr3_nt: TGTGCCAGCAGTCCAGAGGGGGCGAGGATCTACGAGCAGTACTTC
cdr3_aa: CASSPEGARIYEQYF

cdr3_length: 16
d_call: TRBD1
clone_size: few
j_call: TRBJ2-7
v_call: TRBV20-1
cdr3_nt: TGCAGTGCCGCCCTTCGAAGGGACAGAAAAAACTACGAGCAGTACTTC
cdr3_aa: CSAALRRDRKNYEQYF

cdr3_length: 17
d_call: TRBD2
clone_size: few
j_call: TRBJ2-3
v_call: TRBV20-1
cdr3_nt: TGCAGTGCTAGTAGGGCTAGCGGGGGGCACTCCACAGATACGCAGTATTTT
cdr3_aa: CSASRASGGHSTDTQYF

cdr3_length: 14
d_call: -
clone_size: -
j_call: TRBJ2-4
v_call: TRBV29-1
cdr3_nt: TGCAGCCACAAACACGTCGGTGGGGAAAACATTCAGTACTTC
cdr3_aa: CSHKHVGGENIQYF

cdr3_length: 14
d_call: TRBD2
clone_size: many
j_call: TRBJ2-1
v_call: TRBV20-1
cdr3_nt: TGCAGTGCTAGGACGGGGGGCTCCTACAATGAGCAGTTCTTC
cdr3_aa: CSARTGGSYNEQFF

cdr3_length: 17
d_call: -
clone_size: many
j_call: TRBJ2-1
v_call: TRBV4-3
cdr3_nt: TGCGCCAGCAGCCAAGATCCCGGGCAGGGTATCTACAATGAGCAGTTCTTC
cdr3_aa: CASSQDPGQGIYNEQFF

cdr3_length: 14
d_call: -
clone_size: many
j_call: TRBJ2-2
v_call: TRBV6-5
cdr3_nt: TGTGCCAGCAGTTACTTGCACGAGACCGGGGAGCTGTTTTTT
cdr3_aa: CASSYLHETGELFF

cdr3_length: 14
d_call: TRBD1
clone_size: few
j_call: TRBJ1-6
v_call: TRBV7-2
cdr3_nt: TGTGCCAGCAGCTTTAGACAGGGGAATTCACCCCTCCACTTT
cdr3_aa: CASSFRQGNSPLHF

cdr3_length: 14
d_call: -
clone_size: -
j_call: TRBJ2-3
v_call: TRBV9
cdr3_nt: TGTGCCAGCAGCGTAATCGCGAACTCCAATACGCAGTATTTT
cdr3_aa: CASSVIANSNTQYF

cdr3_length: 18
d_call: -
clone_size: -
j_call: TRBJ2-1
v_call: TRBV6-5
cdr3_nt: TGTGCCAGCAGTTACGAGGTATCCGGACCTACGGGCTACAATGAGCAGTTCTTC
cdr3_aa: CASSYEVSGPTGYNEQFF

cdr3_length: 18
d_call: TRBD1
clone_size: few
j_call: TRBJ1-1
v_call: TRBV20-1
cdr3_nt: TGCAGTGCTAGGCCGTGGGCGGTTCGACAGGGGATGAACACTGAAGCTTTCTTT
cdr3_aa: CSARPWAVRQGMNTEAFF

cdr3_length: 14
d_call: TRBD1
clone_size: few
j_call: TRBJ1-2
v_call: TRBV4-3
cdr3_nt: TGCGCCAGCAGCTTCGGGACAGGCTACTATGGCTACACCTTC
cdr3_aa: CASSFGTGYYGYTF

cdr3_length: 15
d_call: TRBD2
clone_size: -
j_call: TRBJ2-7
v_call: TRBV12-3/TRBV12-4
cdr3_nt: TGTGCCAGCAGGCGAGGACTAGCGGGGATCTACGAGCAGTACTTC
cdr3_aa: CASRRGLAGIYEQYF

cdr3_length: 14
d_call: TRBD1
clone_size: few
j_call: TRBJ2-7
v_call: TRBV20-1
cdr3_nt: TGCAGTGCAACGAGCATCAGGGGGATCTACGAGCAGTACTTC
cdr3_aa: CSATSIRGIYEQYF

cdr3_length: 14
d_call: -
clone_size: many
j_call: TRBJ2-2
v_call: TRBV28
cdr3_nt: TGTGCCAGCAGTCCCGCAGGGTCCACCGGGGAGCTGTTTTTT
cdr3_aa: CASSPAGSTGELFF

cdr3_length: 15
d_call: TRBD2
clone_size: many
j_call: TRBJ2-1
v_call: TRBV20-1
cdr3_nt: TGCAGTGCTTCAGAAGGGACTAGCGCTGGCAATGAGCAGTTCTTC
cdr3_aa: CSASEGTSAGNEQFF

cdr3_length: 16
d_call: TRBD1
clone_size: few
j_call: TRBJ1-1
v_call: TRBV6-1
cdr3_nt: TGTGCCAGCAGATTCACAGGGGGACGTTCGAACACTGAAGCTTTCTTT
cdr3_aa: CASRFTGGRSNTEAFF

cdr3_length: 16
d_call: -
clone_size: -
j_call: TRBJ1-1
v_call: TRBV5-1
cdr3_nt: TGCGCCAGCAGCTTGCGACAAGGCCTCTTGAACACTGAAGCTTTCTTT
cdr3_aa: CASSLRQGLLNTEAFF

cdr3_length: 16
d_call: TRBD1
clone_size: -
j_call: TRBJ2-2
v_call: TRBV9
cdr3_nt: TGTGCCAGCAGCCCTCAGGGGGCGGTGAACACCGGGGAGCTGTTTTTT
cdr3_aa: CASSPQGAVNTGELFF

cdr3_length: 16
d_call: TRBD2
clone_size: once
j_call: TRBJ2-1
v_call: TRBV6-5
cdr3_nt: TGTGCCAGCAGTTTTCTAGCGGGGGGCCTCCATAATGAGCAGTTCTTC
cdr3_aa: CASSFLAGGLHNEQFF

cdr3_length: 15
d_call: TRBD2
clone_size: few
j_call: TRBJ2-3
v_call: TRBV6-1
cdr3_nt: TGTGCCAGCAGTCGAGCGGGGGACCCCACAGATACGCAGTATTTT
cdr3_aa: CASSRAGDPTDTQYF

cdr3_length: 18
d_call: -
clone_size: many
j_call: TRBJ2-5
v_call: TRBV15
cdr3_nt: TGTGCCACCAGCAGCAATCTTCAGGGGTTCACTGGTGTGGAGACCCAGTACTTC
cdr3_aa: CATSSNLQGFTGVETQYF

cdr3_length: 12
d_call: -
clone_size: -
j_call: TRBJ2-1
v_call: TRBV5-6
cdr3_nt: TGTGCCAGCATGGGAGCCGGGAGACGTCAGTTCTTC
cdr3_aa: CASMGAGRRQFF

cdr3_length: 14
d_call: -
clone_size: many
j_call: TRBJ1-5
v_call: TRBV20-1
cdr3_nt: TGCAGTGCTAGAGTCTGGGGGCGGGATCAGCCCCAGCATTTT
cdr3_aa: CSARVWGRDQPQHF

cdr3_length: 15
d_call: -
clone_size: -
j_call: TRBJ2-1
v_call: TRBV2
cdr3_nt: TGTGCCAGCAGTGGGAAGGGGTGGTACTACAATGAGCAGTTCTTC
cdr3_aa: CASSGKGWYYNEQFF

cdr3_length: 15
d_call: TRBD2
clone_size: -
j_call: TRBJ2-5
v_call: TRBV7-9
cdr3_nt: TGTGCCAGCAGCCAGACTAGCGGGGTACGAGAGACCCAGTACTTC
cdr3_aa: CASSQTSGVRETQYF

cdr3_length: 15
d_call: -
clone_size: few
j_call: TRBJ2-3
v_call: TRBV20-1
cdr3_nt: TGCAGTGCTAGAGATAGGTTGCAGGGAGTGGGTACGCAGTATTTT
cdr3_aa: CSARDRLQGVGTQYF

cdr3_length: 16
d_call: -
clone_size: few
j_call: TRBJ2-2
v_call: TRBV4-2
cdr3_nt: TGTGCCAGCAGCCAATTGGGGCTAACGAACACCGGGGAGCTGTTTTTT
cdr3_aa: CASSQLGLTNTGELFF

cdr3_length: 15
d_call: -
clone_size: few
j_call: TRBJ2-1
v_call: TRBV12-5
cdr3_nt: TGTGCTAGTGGTGAACGGGGGAGCTCCTACAATGAGCAGTTCTTC
cdr3_aa: CASGERGSSYNEQFF

cdr3_length: 16
d_call: TRBD2
clone_size: -
j_call: TRBJ2-1
v_call: TRBV12-3/TRBV12-4
cdr3_nt: TGTGCCAGCAGCCCGAGCGGGGCCCAAACTCACAATGAGCAGTTCTTC
cdr3_aa: CASSPSGAQTHNEQFF

cdr3_length: 18
d_call: -
clone_size: few
j_call: TRBJ2-7
v_call: TRBV20-1
cdr3_nt: TGCAGTGCTACTTGGGGGCAGGGAGGCTACTTGCGGGTGGACGAGCAGTACTTC
cdr3_aa: CSATWGQGGYLRVDEQYF

cdr3_length: 13
d_call: -
clone_size: many
j_call: TRBJ2-2
v_call: TRBV6-1
cdr3_nt: TGTGCCAGCAGAGGCAGCTTCACCGGGGAGCTGTTTTTT
cdr3_aa: CASRGSFTGELFF

cdr3_length: 13
d_call: -
clone_size: -
j_call: TRBJ2-1
v_call: TRBV20-1
cdr3_nt: TGCAGTGCTAGATCGTTGGGCAGCAATGAGCAGTTCTTC
cdr3_aa: CSARSLGSNEQFF

cdr3_length: 14
d_call: -
clone_size: -
j_call: TRBJ1-5
v_call: TRBV19
cdr3_nt: TGTGCCAGTAAGAGTCCCGGAAGCAATCAGCCCCAGCATTTT
cdr3_aa: CASKSPGSNQPQHF

cdr3_length: 13
d_call: -
clone_size: -
j_call: TRBJ1-5
v_call: TRBV3-1
cdr3_nt: TGTGCCAGCAGCCAAGAGACCGATCAGCCCCAGCATTTT
cdr3_aa: CASSQETDQPQHF

cdr3_length: 16
d_call: TRBD1
clone_size: few
j_call: TRBJ1-1
v_call: TRBV7-2
cdr3_nt: TGTGCCAGCACCACGCCTTACAGGGGTGGGAAAACTGAAGCTTTCTTT
cdr3_aa: CASTTPYRGGKTEAFF

cdr3_length: 11
d_call: TRBD1
clone_size: -
j_call: TRBJ1-2
v_call: TRBV20-1
cdr3_nt: TGCAGTGCTTCACGGGACAGTTTACACACCTTC
cdr3_aa: CSASRDSLHTF

cdr3_length: 15
d_call: TRBD1
clone_size: -
j_call: TRBJ2-2
v_call: TRBV18
cdr3_nt: TGTGCCAGCTCACCAGGGACAGGGAACATCGGGGAGCTGTTTTTT
cdr3_aa: CASSPGTGNIGELFF

cdr3_length: 17
d_call: -
clone_size: few
j_call: TRBJ1-6
v_call: TRBV20-1
cdr3_nt: TGCAGTGCTAGAGCGAATGGATATAGCTCCTATAATTCACCCCTCCACTTT
cdr3_aa: CSARANGYSSYNSPLHF

cdr3_length: 14
d_call: -
clone_size: -
j_call: TRBJ2-5
v_call: TRBV20-1
cdr3_nt: TGCAGTGCGCCAGGGGGGGGAGGGAAAGAGACCCAGTACTTC
cdr3_aa: CSAPGGGGKETQYF

cdr3_length: 16
d_call: TRBD1
clone_size: -
j_call: TRBJ1-1
v_call: TRBV20-1
cdr3_nt: TGCAGTGCTAGAGATCCTACAGGGGGCATTTACACTGAAGCTTTCTTT
cdr3_aa: CSARDPTGGIYTEAFF

cdr3_length: 13
d_call: -
clone_size: -
j_call: TRBJ2-5
v_call: TRBV20-1
cdr3_nt: TGCAGTGCCGGAGCGGGGACAAAAGAGACCCAGTACTTC
cdr3_aa: CSAGAGTKETQYF

cdr3_length: 16
d_call: -
clone_size: -
j_call: TRBJ1-5
v_call: TRBV21-1
cdr3_nt: TGTGCCAGCAGCCGCGGCGGGCAGGGTGAGAATCAGCCCCAGCATTTT
cdr3_aa: CASSRGGQGENQPQHF

cdr3_length: 17
d_call: -
clone_size: once
j_call: TRBJ2-3
v_call: TRBV4-1
cdr3_nt: TGCGCCAGCAGCCAACTAGGGCCCTTCGGAAGCACAGATACGCAGTATTTT
cdr3_aa: CASSQLGPFGSTDTQYF

cdr3_length: 14
d_call: TRBD1
clone_size: -
j_call: TRBJ1-2
v_call: TRBV20-1
cdr3_nt: TGCAGTGCGCCCCGACAGGGGGCGAGCTATGGCTACACCTTC
cdr3_aa: CSAPRQGASYGYTF

cdr3_length: 15
d_call: -
clone_size: many
j_call: TRBJ2-7
v_call: TRBV6-5
cdr3_nt: TGTGCCAGCAGTTACTCGTCCCCATTTCCTTACGAGCAGTACTTC
cdr3_aa: CASSYSSPFPYEQYF

cdr3_length: 15
d_call: TRBD2
clone_size: -
j_call: TRBJ2-3
v_call: TRBV27
cdr3_nt: TGTGCCAGCAGTTGGACTAGCGAGCACACAGATACGCAGTATTTT
cdr3_aa: CASSWTSEHTDTQYF

cdr3_length: 13
d_call: TRBD1
clone_size: few
j_call: TRBJ2-5
v_call: TRBV12-3/TRBV12-4
cdr3_nt: TGTGCCAGCAGTTTAAGGGGGCCGGAGACCCAGTACTTC
cdr3_aa: CASSLRGPETQYF

cdr3_length: 18
d_call: TRBD1
clone_size: -
j_call: TRBJ2-4
v_call: TRBV11-1
cdr3_nt: TGTGCCAGCAGCAAGACAGGGAACCTGGACCTAGCCAAAAACATTCAGTACTTC
cdr3_aa: CASSKTGNLDLAKNIQYF

cdr3_length: 16
d_call: -
clone_size: many
j_call: TRBJ2-2
v_call: TRBV12-3/TRBV12-4
cdr3_nt: TGTGCCAGCAGGTTACCAGGGCCTCTGAACACCGGGGAGCTGTTTTTT
cdr3_aa: CASRLPGPLNTGELFF

cdr3_length: 16
d_call: TRBD1
clone_size: few
j_call: TRBJ1-6
v_call: TRBV6-1
cdr3_nt: TGTGCCAGCAGACCACGCCGGGACAGGGGTTATTCACCCCTCCACTTT
cdr3_aa: CASRPRRDRGYSPLHF

cdr3_length: 11
d_call: -
clone_size: many
j_call: TRBJ2-1
v_call: TRBV20-1
cdr3_nt: TGCAGTGCAACGACCGAGACTGAGCAGTTCTTC
cdr3_aa: CSATTETEQFF

cdr3_length: 15
d_call: -
clone_size: many
j_call: TRBJ2-2
v_call: TRBV6-2/TRBV6-3
cdr3_nt: TGTGCCAGCAGGGAGGGAAGCCCGGACACCGGGGAGCTGTTTTTT
cdr3_aa: CASREGSPDTGELFF

cdr3_length: 14
d_call: -
clone_size: -
j_call: TRBJ2-7
v_call: TRBV20-1
cdr3_nt: TGCAGTGCTAGAGATGCGGTCAGGCCGCGAGAGCAGTACTTC
cdr3_aa: CSARDAVRPREQYF

cdr3_length: 14
d_call: TRBD1
clone_size: few
j_call: TRBJ1-4
v_call: TRBV10-3
cdr3_nt: TGTGCCATCAGAGGCGGACAGGGAGATGAAAAACTGTTTTTT
cdr3_aa: CAIRGGQGDEKLFF

cdr3_length: 12
d_call: -
clone_size: many
j_call: TRBJ1-6
v_call: TRBV10-3
cdr3_nt: TGTGCCATCAGGGACAGCTATTCACCCCTCCACTTT
cdr3_aa: CAIRDSYSPLHF

cdr3_length: 10
d_call: -
clone_size: -
j_call: TRBJ1-1
v_call: TRBV20-1
cdr3_nt: TGCAGTGCTCCAGGGAACGGGGCTTTCTTT
cdr3_aa: CSAPGNGAFF